These 13 T cell receptor beta chains were all obtained from the same sample, sequenced in a study of shared clonotypes between healthy human individuals. Generated by immunoSEQ multiplex PCR, the TCRdb table keeps only in-frame clones and is missing some. Altogether roughly 1 million clones are present, approximately 78% being singletons, with the ten largest covering more than 0.5%. The sample taken for sequencing was memory CD4+ T cells from PBMCs. As to subset: CD45RA-negative fraction. Receptors were obtained from a man younger than 30 in good health. Some clones in this sample may be carry-over from other donors' samples.

In nucleotides, the CDR3 is TGTGCCAGCAGCTTTGGGAGAGATACGCAGTATTTT. Amino acids: CASSFGRDTQYF. The chain recombines TRBV5-6 with TRBJ2-3; TRBD2 is a possible D gene (5 bases). This CDR3 comprises 12 residues. Germline-derived CDR1 and CDR2 are SGHDT and YYEEEE. Trimming took 2 bases from V and 5 from J, leaving 6 bases between them.

This clone was detected a few times. The chain is built from TRBV5-1 and TRBJ2-5; D may be TRBD1 (5 bases). CDR1 and CDR2 from the germline V gene are SGHRS and YFSETQ. The CDR3 loop spans 14 amino acids. With 0 bases removed from V and 5 bases from J, the gap between germline ends came to 11 bases. The CDR3 sequence: CASSLGAGLETQYF. CDR3 DNA sequence: TGCGCCAGCAGCTTGGGGGCAGGGTTGGAGACCCAGTACTTC.

This chain joins TRBV11-2 and TRBJ2-7; TRBD1 matches 8 bases. The V gene's germline CDR1 is SGHAT and CDR2 FQNNGV. The ends lost 5 bases at V and 5 bases at J; junction bases unmatched: 8. This CDR3 region has 14 residues. The CDR3 region is CASSRTGPADEQYF. The CDR3 nucleotides read TGTGCCAGCAGCCGGACAGGGCCCGCGGACGAGCAGTACTTC.

The chain is built from TRBV7-3 and TRBJ2-2; D ambiguous. The CDR3 loop spans 14 amino acids. CDR1 and CDR2 from the germline V gene are SGHTA and FQGTGA. Trimming left V 5 bases short and J 0 bases short, with 7 bases between. The CDR3 loop is CASSLFSNTGELFF. CDR3 coding DNA: TGTGCCAGCAGCCTCTTTTCGAACACCGGGGAGCTGTTTTTT.

This chain links TRBV6-1 with TRBJ2-1; weak D call: TRBD2 (6 bases). This CDR3 region has 15 residues. V lost 3 bases and J 4 bases, leaving 13 bases between the germline ends. Germline V lookup: CDR1 MNHNS, CDR2 SASEGT. CDR3 sequence reads: CASSDYSGRYNEQFF. The DNA of the CDR3 is TGTGCCAGCAGTGATTATAGCGGCCGTTACAATGAGCAGTTCTTC.

This chain uses TRBV14 with TRBJ1-1, with 10 bases aligning to TRBD1. Germline V gives CDR1 SGHDN, CDR2 FVKESK. V dropped 6 bases and J dropped 5; count of bases not matched to a gene: 6. The CDR3 sequence is 14 residues long. The CDR3 region is CASRRQGAETEAFF. The CDR3 region has the DNA TGTGCCAGCAGACGACAGGGGGCTGAAACTGAAGCTTTCTTT. The full variable domain, its missing parts supplied by reference TRBV14 and TRBJ1-1, is EAGVTQFPSHSVIEKGQTVTLRCDPISGHDNLYWYRRVMGKEIKFLLHFVKESKQDESGMPNNRFLAERTGGTYSTLKVQPAELEDSGVYFCASRRQGAETEAFFGQGTRLTVV.

This clone showed up just a few times. This specimen includes other DNA sequences encoding the same CDR3. This chain links TRBV7-9 with TRBJ1-2; D gene ambiguous. Per the germline V gene, CDR1 is SEHNR and CDR2 is FQNEAQ (reference sequence). With 1 base removed from V and 0 bases from J, the gap between germline ends came to 3 bases. CDR3 size: 13 residues. CDR3 protein: CASSLGANYGYTF. The DNA for the CDR3 is TGTGCCAGCAGCTTAGGGGCTAACTATGGCTACACCTTC.

V is TRBV18 and J is TRBJ2-5; 8 bases line up with TRBD2. V gave up 4 bases and J gave up 5 bases; unmatched junction bases: 9. Germline values: CDR1 KGHSH, CDR2 LQKENI. CDR3 size: 15 residues. The CDR3 region has the DNA TGTGCCAGCTCACGTCAAGCGGGAGACGGGGAGACCCAGTACTTC. Protein: CASSRQAGDGETQYF.

V is TRBV28 and J is TRBJ2-7, with D perhaps TRBD2 (6 bases). This CDR3 has 15 amino acids. Trimming shortened V by 2 bases and J by 2 bases, and 13 bases separated the two germline ends. Germline values: CDR1 MDHEN, CDR2 SYDVKM. The CDR3 sequence is CASSLGPGETYEQYF. The DNA for the CDR3 is TGTGCCAGCAGTTTAGGGCCGGGGGAGACCTACGAGCAGTACTTC. Using reference TRBV28 and TRBJ2-7 for the parts outside the CDR3, the full variable domain is DVKVTQSSRYLVKRTGEKVFLECVQDMDHENMFWYRQDPGLGLRLIYFSYDVKMKEKGDIPEGYSVSREKKERFSLILESASTNQTSMYLCASSLGPGETYEQYFGPGTRLTVT.

The chain joins TRBV7-9 to TRBJ2-2; perhaps TRBD1 as D (5 bases). V was cut by 5 bases and J by 3 bases, with 10 bases left in between. The CDR3 contains 14 residues. Germline V gives CDR1 SEHNR, CDR2 FQNEAQ (reference sequence). The CDR3 nucleotides are TGTGCCAGCAGCCAAGACAGTTACACCGGGGAGCTGTTTTTT. Protein product: CASSQDSYTGELFF. The full variable domain, its missing parts supplied by reference TRBV7-9 and TRBJ2-2, is DTGVSQNPRHKITKRGQNVTFRCDPISEHNRLYWYRQTLGQGPEFLTYFQNEAQLEKSRLLSDRFSAERPKGSFSTLEIQRTEQGDSAMYLCASSQDSYTGELFFGEGSRLTVL.

This rearrangement joins TRBV4-3 to TRBJ2-3; D call uncertain. The germline gives CDR1 LGHNA, CDR2 YSLEER. There are 13 residues in the CDR3. V lost 0 bases to trimming and J lost 4 bases, with 5 bases between them. The CDR3 is CASSQDWADTQYF. CDR3 sequence (DNA): TGCGCCAGCAGCCAAGATTGGGCAGATACGCAGTATTTT.

This clone was detected once. The genes are TRBV11-1 and TRBJ2-7, with a tentative D call TRBD1 (6 bases). The CDR3 length is 15 residues. CDR1 is SGHAT, CDR2 FQDESV, per germline (reference sequence). V lost 5 bases and J 2 bases, leaving 16 bases between the germline ends. Here the CDR3 DNA reads TGTGCCAGCAGCAGCGCGCAGGGGTTTACCTACGAGCAGTACTTC. This translates into CASSSAQGFTYEQYF.

The V call is TRBV5-1, the J call TRBJ2-7; 8 bases map to TRBD2. Trimming removed 1 base from V and 3 bases from J; junction bases left unmatched: 12. CDR3 size: 17 residues. Germline-derived CDR1 and CDR2 are SGHRS and YFSETQ. The DNA for the CDR3 is TGCGCCAGCAGCTTGACTGGGACTAGGGAAATAGTCTACGAGCAGTACTTC. Its translation is CASSLTGTREIVYEQYF.